Following are 31 T cell receptor beta chains from one sample sequenced in a study of blood T cell repertoires in COVID-19. The data were produced by immunoSEQ multiplex PCR, yet TCRdb's version contains in-frame clones alone and is incomplete. Among about 220,000 clones listed, approximately 84% were seen once. The sequencing sample was made of peripheral blood. The receptors stem from a man in his fifties who had recovered from COVID-19.

The gene calls are TRBV11-2 and TRBJ2-7; D call uncertain. Germline CDR1 SGHAT, CDR2 FQNNGV. The CDR3 extends over 14 amino acids. The germline V and J ends were trimmed by 7 bases and 1 base, with 14 bases remaining between them. CDR3 sequence: CASNTRLSSYEQYF. CDR3 DNA sequence: TGTGCCAGCAACACTCGACTGAGTTCCTACGAGCAGTACTTC.

The gene calls are TRBV4-1 and TRBJ2-2, with a possible D match to TRBD2 (7 bases). The CDR3 has 13 residues. Germline CDR1 reads MGHRA; CDR2 reads YSYEKL. The ends were cut back, 0 bases at V and 11 bases at J, with 10 bases in the middle. This chain's CDR3 is CASSQEWGGELFF. As DNA, the CDR3 is TGCGCCAGCAGCCAAGAGTGGGGGGGCGAGCTGTTTTTT.

This chain joins TRBV5-1 and TRBJ1-6; D is unclear. This CDR3 contains 16 residues. The germline V gene encodes CDR1 SGHRS and CDR2 YFSETQ. V lost 1 base and J 5 bases, leaving 13 bases between the germline ends. The CDR3 is CASSLKVPGNNSPLHF. DNA of the CDR3: TGCGCCAGCAGCTTGAAGGTCCCGGGGAATAATTCACCCCTCCACTTT.

This clone was counted between two and nine times. The chain couples TRBV28 to TRBJ1-2, with 7 bases that match TRBD1. V was clipped by 5 bases and J by 0 bases; unmatched bases: 3. CDR3 length equals 14 residues. Germline V CDR1 and CDR2: MDHEN, SYDVKM. The CDR3 spells CASSDRAPNYGYTF. In DNA, the CDR3 is TGTGCCAGCAGTGACAGGGCCCCTAACTATGGCTACACCTTC.

This chain connects TRBV27 to TRBJ1-1; weak D call: TRBD1 (5 bases). The V end lost 3 bases, the J end lost 0 bases, and 8 bases lay between the germline ends. The germline CDR1 and CDR2 sequences are MNHEY and SMNVEV (reference sequence). There are 14 residues in the CDR3. For the CDR3, the DNA is TGTGCCAGCAGTTTTGGCAGGGTGAACACTGAAGCTTTCTTT. Its translation is CASSFGRVNTEAFF.

The genes are TRBV7-2 and TRBJ1-5; possibly TRBD1 for D (6 bases). Between the trimmed V and J ends, which lost 5 bases and 1 base, there was a span of 9 bases. Germline V gene lookup returns CDR1 SGHTA and CDR2 FQGNSA. The CDR3 is made up of 14 amino acids. In DNA, the CDR3 is TGTGCCAGCAGCCACCAGGGGAGCAATCAGCCCCAGCATTTT. Its protein product is CASSHQGSNQPQHF.

This clone has just one count. V is TRBV10-3 and J is TRBJ2-7; D might be TRBD2 (5 bases). Germline V gives CDR1 ENHRY, CDR2 SYGVKD. With 8 bases removed from V and 2 bases from J, the gap between germline ends came to 16 bases. This CDR3 contains 14 residues. The CDR3 bases are TGTGCCATCTCATTTGCCGACGGGACCTACGAGCAGTACTTC. Translating gives CAISFADGTYEQYF.

This clone was seen only a few times. The chain is built from TRBV3-1 (or the pseudogene TRBV3-2) and TRBJ2-3; possibly TRBD2 for D (5 bases). This CDR3 has 13 residues. Germline CDR1 and CDR2: LGHDT and YNNKEL (reference sequence). Trimming removed 10 bases from V and 0 bases from J, with 11 bases in between. This CDR3 reads CATRTSSTDTQYF. CDR3 in DNA: TGTGCCACCCGGACTTCTAGCACAGATACGCAGTATTTT.

This chain connects TRBV7-2 to TRBJ2-2; 10 bases line up with TRBD2. CDR1 and CDR2 (germline): SGHTA, FQGNSA. V shed 1 base and J 4 bases; nucleotides not matched to a gene: 3. The CDR3 has 16 residues. CDR3 coding DNA: TGTGCCAGCAGCTTAGGGCTAGCGGGAGTCACCGGGGAGCTGTTTTTT. It yields the protein CASSLGLAGVTGELFF.

The chain recombines TRBV28 with TRBJ1-6, with 7 bases identical to TRBD1. The CDR3 contains 15 residues. From germline, CDR1 is MDHEN and CDR2 SYDVKM. Trimming removed 1 base from V and 4 bases from J; junction bases left unmatched: 1. The CDR3 spells CASSLLQGYNSPLHF. Here the CDR3 DNA reads TGTGCCAGCAGTTTATTACAGGGGTATAATTCACCCCTCCACTTT. Based on the CDR3 plus reference TRBV28 and TRBJ1-6, the full variable domain is DVKVTQSSRYLVKRTGEKVFLECVQDMDHENMFWYRQDPGLGLRLIYFSYDVKMKEKGDIPEGYSVSREKKERFSLILESASTNQTSMYLCASSLLQGYNSPLHFGNGTRLTVT.

V gene TRBV6-5 combines with J gene TRBJ1-4, with 9 nucleotides matching TRBD1. With V trimmed by 6 bases and J by 7 bases, 6 bases remained unmatched. The germline V gene has CDR1 MNHEY and CDR2 SVGAGI. The CDR3 spans 14 residues. The CDR3 sequence is CASSRGQGREKLFF. CDR3 sequence (DNA): TGTGCCAGCAGCCGCGGACAGGGGCGTGAAAAACTGTTTTTT.

The chain carries TRBV6-5 and TRBJ1-1; D is unresolved. CDR1 MNHEY and CDR2 SVGAGI come from the germline V gene. The V gene lost 0 bases and the J gene lost 0 bases, with 11 bases spanning the gap. The CDR3 extends over 16 amino acids. CDR3 in DNA: TGTGCCAGCAGTTACTCGAGGTATGGAATGAACACTGAAGCTTTCTTT. This translates into CASSYSRYGMNTEAFF.

The chain uses TRBV10-2 and TRBJ1-5, with 9 bases fitting TRBD1. V lost 4 bases and J lost 5; bases outside the gene matches: 6. The CDR3 consists of 15 residues. Germline CDR1 WSHSY, CDR2 SAAADI. CDR3 loop: CASSGRTGEYQPQHF. The DNA of the CDR3 is TGCGCCAGCAGTGGGAGGACAGGGGAGTATCAGCCCCAGCATTTT.

The chain couples TRBV2 to TRBJ2-1; TRBD1 matches 7 bases. Germline CDR1 SNHLY, CDR2 FYNNEI. The CDR3 contains 15 residues. V shed 5 bases and J 2 bases; nucleotides not matched to a gene: 6. The CDR3 region has the DNA TGTGCCAGCAGTACCCGGACAGGCACCTACAATGAGCAGTTCTTC. Protein: CASSTRTGTYNEQFF.

V gene TRBV19 combines with J gene TRBJ2-5, with 7 bases aligning to TRBD1. The germline V gene has CDR1 LNHDA and CDR2 SQIVND (reference sequence). CDR3 size: 16 residues. The J segment lost 4 bases and the V segment lost 3 bases, leaving 11 bases of the junction unmatched. Here the CDR3 DNA reads TGTGCCAGTAGTATCCCCTCAGGGGGAAGGGTAGAGACCCAGTACTTC. Its protein is CASSIPSGGRVETQYF.

A few counts support this clone. This chain uses TRBV28 with TRBJ2-7; 7 bases are a match to TRBD1. Germline V gives CDR1 MDHEN, CDR2 SYDVKM. V lost 3 bases to trimming and J lost 3 bases; unmatched junction nucleotides: 8. CDR3 length: 15 amino acids. CDR3 loop: CASSFSFRGRYEQYF. The CDR3 DNA is TGTGCCAGCAGTTTTAGTTTTAGGGGGCGCTACGAGCAGTACTTC.

The chain links TRBV28 to TRBJ2-7; TRBD2 is a possible D gene (5 bases). Germline V CDR1 and CDR2: MDHEN, SYDVKM. The CDR3 has 11 residues. V was shortened by 7 bases and J by 7 bases, with 11 bases between the two germline ends. The CDR3, as DNA: TGTGCCAGCATGAGGGTAGGGGAGCAGTACTTC. Translation: CASMRVGEQYF.

The rearrangement joins TRBV7-6 to TRBJ2-7; D may be TRBD1 (6 bases). Trimming pared 0 bases from V and 2 bases from J, leaving 11 bases between. CDR3 size: 15 residues. Germline-derived CDR1 and CDR2 are SGHVS and FNYEAQ. CDR3 protein: CASSLAQGGPYEQYF. Here the CDR3 DNA reads TGTGCCAGCAGCTTAGCGCAAGGGGGACCCTACGAGCAGTACTTC.

The J gene is TRBJ2-2, the V gene TRBV6-5, with 8 bases fitting TRBD1. The germline CDR1 and CDR2 sequences are MNHEY and SVGAGI. The CDR3 is 15 amino acids. The V gene end was trimmed by 6 bases and the J gene end by 2 bases; junction bases not matched to a gene: 5. CDR3 DNA: TGTGCCAGCAGAGTGGCAGGGGGCAACACCGGGGAGCTGTTTTTT. It yields the protein CASRVAGGNTGELFF.

The chain links TRBV27 to TRBJ2-2, with TRBD2 matching over 7 bases. The junction had 6 bases not matched to a gene; V was cut back by 6 bases and J by 5 bases. The CDR3 runs 14 residues. Germline assignment: CDR1 MNHEY and CDR2 SMNVEV (reference sequence). CDR3 residues: CASSRDYGTGELFF. The CDR3 DNA sequence: TGTGCCAGCAGCCGGGACTACGGGACCGGGGAGCTGTTTTTT.

The CDR3 DNA follows: TGTGCCAGCAGCCGACAGAGGACGGCCCAAGAGACCCAGTACTTC. It yields the protein CASSRQRTAQETQYF. The chain employs TRBV11-2 and TRBJ2-5, with D possibly matching TRBD1 (5 bases). Germline-derived CDR1 and CDR2 are SGHAT and FQNNGV. The V and J ends lost 5 bases and 1 base respectively, with 14 bases between them. CDR3 length: 15 residues.

This chain uses TRBV3-1 (or the pseudogene TRBV3-2) with TRBJ2-7; possible D gene TRBD1, 5 bases. Germline-derived CDR1 and CDR2 are LGHDT and YNNKEL (reference sequence). The V end was cut by 1 base, the J end by 1 base, with 17 bases between. The CDR3 sequence is 17 residues long. The CDR3 bases are TGTGCCAGCAGCCAAGGTTTCTGGGGCCCCAGATCCTACGAGCAGTACTTC. Its translation: CASSQGFWGPRSYEQYF.

The V gene is TRBV5-1, the J gene TRBJ2-5; 10 nucleotides line up with TRBD1. Trimming at V came to 0 bases and at J to 1 base, leaving 6 bases not matched to a gene. CDR1 is SGHRS and CDR2 is YFSETQ in the germline V gene. The CDR3 is 17 residues long. CDR3 in amino acids: CASSLAPGQGGQETQYF. The CDR3 region has the DNA TGCGCCAGCAGCTTGGCCCCAGGACAGGGGGGCCAAGAGACCCAGTACTTC.

This rearrangement joins TRBV28 to TRBJ2-1; 10 bases align to TRBD1. CDR3 length: 16 residues. CDR1 and CDR2 (germline): MDHEN, SYDVKM. V shed 1 base and J 3 bases; nucleotides not matched to a gene: 3. CDR3 residues: CASSLLGTGVYNEQFF. CDR3 sequence (DNA): TGTGCCAGCAGTTTATTGGGGACAGGGGTCTACAATGAGCAGTTCTTC.

The genes are TRBV6-1 and TRBJ2-1; 8 bases map to TRBD2. This CDR3 region has 14 residues. J lost 15 bases, V lost 3 bases, and 13 bases had no gene match. Looked up from germline, CDR1 is MNHNS and CDR2 is SASEGT. The DNA of the CDR3 is TGTGCCAGCAGTGAGGAGCTAGCGGGTCCACCGCGGTTCTTC. Translation gives CASSEELAGPPRFF.

CDR3 DNA sequence: TGTGCCAGCAGTTACCGGGACAGGGGGCTGAATGAGCAGTTCTTC. Protein product: CASSYRDRGLNEQFF. The rearrangement uses TRBV6-5 and TRBJ2-1, with 12 bases fitting TRBD1. The CDR3 totals 15 residues. V shed 2 bases, J shed 7 bases, and the junction held 3 bases outside the gene matches. Per the germline V gene, CDR1 is MNHEY and CDR2 is SVGAGI.

This clone was picked up one time. J is TRBJ2-7 and V is TRBV15; 11 nucleotides align to TRBD2. Looked up from germline, CDR1 is LNHNV and CDR2 is YYDKDF (reference sequence). V gave up 10 bases and J gave up 6 bases; unmatched junction bases: 11. This CDR3 is built from 14 residues. The DNA of the CDR3 is TGTGCCATTCTACCGACTAGCGGGATATTCGAGCAGTACTTC. It encodes CAILPTSGIFEQYF.

The V and J genes are TRBV7-6 and TRBJ2-7; 12 bases map to TRBD2. There are 17 residues in the CDR3. The germline V gene has CDR1 SGHVS and CDR2 FNYEAQ. The V segment lost 5 bases and the J segment 1 base; nucleotides outside the gene matches: 9. The CDR3 sequence is CASSLGTSGSFSYEQYF. The CDR3 region has the DNA TGTGCCAGCAGCCTCGGGACTAGCGGGTCATTTTCCTACGAGCAGTACTTC.

This sequence joins TRBV10-1 and TRBJ2-7, with 8 nucleotides matching TRBD2. Germline CDR1 is WNHNN and CDR2 is SYGVQD (reference sequence). V gave up 10 bases and J gave up 4 bases; unmatched junction bases: 15. The length of the CDR3 is 15 residues. The CDR3 DNA sequence: TGCGCCACAGCCCTTAAAGCGGGAGAAGGGTACGAGCAGTACTTC. This sequence encodes CATALKAGEGYEQYF.

This chain uses TRBV28 with TRBJ1-1; TRBD1 might be the D (6 bases). The length of the CDR3 is 16 residues. Germline V gives CDR1 MDHEN, CDR2 SYDVKM. V lost 2 bases, J lost 2 bases, and 15 bases lay in between. The CDR3 nucleotides are TGTGCCAGCAGTTTAACCCCGGGCAGGGGTAACACTGAAGCTTTCTTT. It is translated as CASSLTPGRGNTEAFF. Full variable domain (outside the CDR3, taken from reference TRBV28 and TRBJ1-1): DVKVTQSSRYLVKRTGEKVFLECVQDMDHENMFWYRQDPGLGLRLIYFSYDVKMKEKGDIPEGYSVSREKKERFSLILESASTNQTSMYLCASSLTPGRGNTEAFFGQGTRLTVV.

The rearrangement joins TRBV27 to TRBJ2-7; 7 nucleotides match TRBD1. V trimming: 6 bases; J trimming: 2 bases; junction bases outside the gene matches: 7. The CDR3 has 14 amino acids. Germline V CDR1 and CDR2: MNHEY, SMNVEV (reference sequence). CDR3 nucleotides: TGTGCCAGCAGATACCGGGACAGCCCCTACGAGCAGTACTTC. Its protein product is CASRYRDSPYEQYF.